What follows are 32 T cell receptor beta chains derived from one specimen sequenced in a study of regulatory T cells in long-lasting Graves disease. Sample time point: newly diagnosed GD, antithyroid drugs for less than 3 months. From RNA extracted from PBMCs, the TCR library was made. TCR beta libraries were built with iRepertoire HTBI primers and Arm-PCR of CDR3 regions. One entry per CDR3 protein, called by TCRdb with MiXCR from the multiplex PCR reads. The sample includes about 560,000 distinct CDR3 sequences, about 16% of them seen just once. These data were also filed under a second study, of T cells in Graves' hyperthyroidism and ophthalmopathy.

Sample: peripheral blood mononuclear cells (PBMCs), taken at new diagnosis, from a patient treated with antithyroid drugs. The receptor source for this set is a man aged 18 to 35 with Graves disease.

This clonotype was observed a handful of times. The chain has TRBV18 and TRBJ1-3; D is ambiguous. The CDR3 is made up of 16 amino acids. V was shortened by 3 bases and J by 2 bases, with 14 bases between the two germline ends. The V gene's germline CDR1 is KGHSH and CDR2 LQKENI. The CDR3 region has the DNA TGTGCCAGCTCACCTACCGTGCCGTCGCCTGGAAACACCATATATTTT. It specifies CASSPTVPSPGNTIYF.

This clonotype came up many times. The V gene is TRBV30, the J gene TRBJ1-1; possibly TRBD1 for D (6 bases). CDR1 and CDR2 from the germline V gene are GTSNPN and SVGIG (reference sequence). V dropped 3 bases and J dropped 6 bases, with 17 bases sitting between them. The CDR3 sequence is 14 residues long. The CDR3 loop is CAWRAQGSFAEAFF. The CDR3 region has the DNA TGTGCCTGGAGGGCACAGGGATCTTTCGCTGAAGCTTTCTTT.

V is TRBV19 and J is TRBJ2-4; D assignment may be TRBD1 or TRBD2 (6 bases each). CDR3 length equals 15 residues. V lost 5 bases and J 7 bases, leaving 18 bases between the germline ends. Germline V gives CDR1 LNHDA, CDR2 SQIVND (reference sequence). CDR3 sequence reads: CASSLKDRLGNIQYF. Here the CDR3 DNA reads TGTGCCAGTAGTCTCAAGGACAGACTAGGTAACATTCAGTACTTC.

This clonotype was recorded at least ten times. The chain is built from TRBV28 and TRBJ2-7; 9 nucleotides align to TRBD2. Germline V gives CDR1 MDHEN, CDR2 SYDVKM. The V segment lost 8 bases and the J segment 3 bases; nucleotides outside the gene matches: 11. The CDR3 extends over 15 amino acids. Here the CDR3 reads CASLAGPTRVYEQYF. CDR3 DNA: TGTGCCAGCCTAGCGGGACCGACCCGCGTCTACGAGCAGTACTTC.

This clonotype was counted ten times or more. The gene calls are TRBV28 and TRBJ2-1; D uncertain. Germline V gene data show CDR1 as MDHEN and CDR2 as SYDVKM. The CDR3 contains 13 residues. V was clipped by 2 bases and J by 12 bases, with 14 bases between them. The CDR3 nucleotides read TGTGCCAGCAGTTTACGCCATAGGGCGCGGCAGTTCTTC. It is translated as CASSLRHRARQFF.

V is TRBV6-5 and J is TRBJ2-1; D remains ambiguous. Germline CDR1 reads MNHEY; CDR2 reads SVGAGI. The CDR3 loop spans 13 amino acids. V was trimmed by 2 bases and J by 4 bases, leaving 6 bases between them. The CDR3 coding sequence is TGTGCCAGCAGTTACGGACGGTACAATGAGCAGTTCTTC. This encodes CASSYGRYNEQFF.

This clonotype appeared a few times. Here the CDR3 reads CASSLKATVNEQFF. DNA of the CDR3: TGTGCCAGCAGCTTAAAGGCCACCGTCAATGAGCAGTTCTTC. The rearrangement links TRBV7-3 to TRBJ2-1, with D uncertain. The CDR3 is 14 amino acids. V gave up 1 base and J gave up 6 bases, with 10 bases separating them. Looked up from germline, CDR1 is SGHTA and CDR2 is FQGTGA.

The chain employs TRBV24-1 and TRBJ2-4; no clear D. The CDR3 covers 19 residues. V was pared by 8 bases and J by 0 bases, with 25 bases between. Germline V gene sequence: CDR1 KGHDR, CDR2 SFDVKD. CDR3 in DNA: TGTGCCACCAACACGGCTGTGAGGTATTGTAAGTTAGCCAAAAACATTCAGTACTTC. Translation: CATNTAVRYCKLAKNIQYF.

The rearrangement links TRBV7-2 to TRBJ1-3; D uncertain. The CDR3 loop spans 16 amino acids. Looked up from germline, CDR1 is SGHTA and CDR2 is FQGNSA. Trimming shortened V by 1 base and J by 0 bases, and 10 bases separated the two germline ends. CDR3 region: CASSLVLGFSGNTIYF. For the CDR3, the DNA is TGTGCCAGCAGCTTAGTGTTAGGGTTCTCTGGAAACACCATATATTTT.

This clonotype has at least ten counts. The V and J genes are TRBV5-1 and TRBJ2-1; 15 nucleotides align to TRBD2. The CDR3 has 15 residues. Germline lookup yields CDR1 SGHRS and CDR2 YFSETQ. J was trimmed by 6 bases and V by 5 bases; bases with no gene match: 3. The CDR3 nucleotides are TGCGCCAGCAGTTGGACTAGCGGGAGGGGCAATGAGCAGTTCTTC. It translates to CASSWTSGRGNEQFF.

V gene TRBV7-3 combines with J gene TRBJ2-3; D is uncertain. The tail of the sequence fits TRBJ1-1 better, so the J call may be wrong. The CDR3 consists of 16 residues. CDR1 and CDR2 (germline): SGHTA, FQGTGA. CDR3 in amino acids: CASSPPEGEGPAGAFF. The CDR3 region has the DNA TGTGCCAGCAGCCCCCCAGAAGGAGAAGGGCCGGCTGGAGCTTTCTTT.

This clonotype was found a few times. This sequence joins TRBV20-1 and TRBJ1-1, with D possibly being TRBD1 (6 bases). The length of the CDR3 is 15 residues. The V gene's germline CDR1 is DFQATT and CDR2 SNEGSKA (reference sequence). Trimming took 3 bases from V and 0 from J, leaving 14 bases between them. The CDR3 loop reads CSASSPGHLNTEAFF. The CDR3 bases are TGCAGTGCTAGTTCTCCGGGACACCTGAACACTGAAGCTTTCTTT.

This clonotype has a count of ten or more. One end of the junction does not line up with germline, which may come from a read error. This chain links TRBV5-1 with TRBJ2-1, with 14 positions matching TRBD2. The CDR3 has 17 residues. Per the germline V gene, CDR1 is SGHRS and CDR2 is YFSETQ. CDR3 amino acids: CASSTGTSGSSYNEQFF. CDR3 bases: TGTGCCAGCAGCACTGGGACTAGCGGGAGCTCCTACAATGAGCAGTTCTTC.

This sequence joins TRBV10-2 and TRBJ2-4, with 7 bases identical to TRBD2. The CDR3 covers 17 residues. V shed 6 bases, J shed 0 bases, and the junction held 11 bases outside the gene matches. In germline, CDR1 is WSHSY, CDR2 SAAADI. The CDR3 here is CASRAGDRGLAKNIQYF. The DNA for the CDR3 is TGCGCCAGCAGGGCGGGGGACCGAGGACTAGCCAAAAACATTCAGTACTTC.

The chain recombines TRBV7-9 with TRBJ1-6; D might be TRBD1 (5 bases). The CDR3 totals 14 residues. The germline V and J ends were trimmed by 1 base and 9 bases, with 10 bases remaining between them. Germline assignment: CDR1 SEHNR and CDR2 FQNEAQ (reference sequence). The CDR3 loop reads CASSLDGATSPLHF. Written as DNA, the CDR3 is TGTGCCAGCAGCTTAGACGGGGCAACTTCACCCCTCCACTTT.

This clonotype was seen a handful of times. This chain connects TRBV7-9 to TRBJ2-3; tentatively, D is TRBD1 (5 bases). TRBJ2-5 matches the DNA end more closely, so the J call is doubtful. The CDR3 is made up of 13 amino acids. Germline V lookup: CDR1 SEHNR, CDR2 FQNEAQ (reference sequence). CDR3 in amino acids: CASRAGLGETQYF. CDR3 in DNA: TGTGCCAGCAGAGCAGGGCTCGGAGAGACCCAGTACTTC.

This clonotype was counted only a few times. V and J are TRBV20-1 and TRBJ1-4; D is perhaps TRBD1 (5 bases). V lost 0 bases, J lost 7 bases, and 15 bases lay in between. Germline CDR1 reads DFQATT; CDR2 reads SNEGSKA (reference sequence). The CDR3 has 15 amino acids. In nucleotides, the CDR3 is TGCAGTGCTAGAGATCCGGGCGACAGCTTTGAAAAACTGTTTTTT. Translated, it gives CSARDPGDSFEKLFF.

There are a few counts of this clonotype. The J gene is TRBJ1-4, the V gene TRBV20-1; D is unresolved. Germline V gives CDR1 DFQATT, CDR2 SNEGSKA (reference sequence). V lost 7 bases and J lost 5, with 14 bases in between. The CDR3 spans 13 residues. CDR3 amino acids: CSGQEAANEKLFF. DNA for the CDR3: TGCAGTGGCCAGGAAGCGGCAAATGAAAAACTGTTTTTT.

The chain links TRBV7-9 to TRBJ2-7, with TRBD1 as a possible D gene (5 bases). Germline V CDR1 and CDR2: SEHNR, FQNEAQ (reference sequence). Trimming removed 5 bases from V and 6 bases from J, with 14 bases in between. This CDR3 is built from 13 residues. The CDR3 protein is CASSRDSLGEQYF. In DNA, the CDR3 is TGTGCCAGCAGCCGAGACAGTCTCGGCGAGCAGTACTTC.

The chain recombines TRBV4-1 with TRBJ2-5; possibly TRBD1 for D (6 bases). The V gene's germline CDR1 is MGHRA and CDR2 YSYEKL. V lost 0 bases to trimming and J lost 3 bases, with 14 bases between them. This CDR3 has 16 residues. The CDR3 region is CASSQDYVGGKETQYF. The CDR3 region has the DNA TGCGCCAGCAGCCAAGATTATGTAGGGGGAAAAGAGACCCAGTACTTC.

This clonotype was picked up a small number of times. V and J are TRBV20-1 and TRBJ2-2; no definite D call. Germline V gene lookup returns CDR1 DFQATT and CDR2 SNEGSKA (reference sequence). CDR3 size: 16 residues. V was shortened by 0 bases and J by 1 base, with 12 bases between the two germline ends. The DNA of the CDR3 is TGCAGTGCTAGAGATCGTACACGGAGGAACACCGGGGAGCTGTTTTTT. Its translation is CSARDRTRRNTGELFF.

The sample holds a few counts of this clonotype. The rearrangement uses TRBV10-3 and TRBJ1-3; D gene unclear. V lost 8 bases and J 4 bases, leaving 15 bases between the germline ends. The CDR3 has 14 residues. CDR1 is ENHRY, CDR2 SYGVKD, per germline. The CDR3 here is CAISWLGKGNTIYF. Written as DNA, the CDR3 is TGTGCCATCTCCTGGTTGGGGAAAGGAAACACCATATATTTT.

V and J are TRBV7-6 and TRBJ1-1, with 11 bases fitting TRBD1. V was pared by 4 bases and J by 1 base, with 8 bases of the junction left unmatched. Germline lookup yields CDR1 SGHVS and CDR2 FNYEAQ. The CDR3 runs 17 residues. For the CDR3, the DNA is TGTGCCAGCAGCTCTACGGACAGGGGGCGCGGGAACACTGAAGCTTTCTTT. It translates to CASSSTDRGRGNTEAFF.

This sequence joins TRBV5-1 and TRBJ2-5; the D is unclear. Near its end, the DNA agrees better with TRBJ2-7, so the J call may be wrong. CDR1 SGHRS and CDR2 YFSETQ come from the germline V gene. The CDR3 length is 13 residues. The CDR3 loop is CASSLVFPYEQYF. CDR3 DNA: TGCGCCAGCAGCTTGGTTTTCCCCTACGAGCAGTACTTC.

J is TRBJ2-5 and V is TRBV6-1; perhaps TRBD1 as D (6 bases). Trimming took off 6 bases at V and 3 bases at J, with 11 bases between the two ends. The V gene's germline CDR1 is MNHNS and CDR2 SASEGT. The CDR3 length is 13 residues. The CDR3 DNA reads TGTGCCAGCAGGACAGGAAACAAAGAGACCCAGTACTTC. As protein: CASRTGNKETQYF.

This clonotype has a count of ten or more. The V gene is TRBV9, the J gene TRBJ2-5, with D hard to call. The V and J ends lost 4 bases and 4 bases respectively, with 14 bases between them. Germline V gives CDR1 SGDLS, CDR2 YYNGEE. CDR3 length equals 14 residues. CDR3 residues: CASSTSGVAETQYF. Here the CDR3 DNA reads TGTGCCAGCAGCACCTCGGGCGTCGCAGAGACCCAGTACTTC.

The gene calls are TRBV9 and TRBJ2-7; possibly TRBD1 or TRBD2 for D (5 bases each). Germline CDR1 reads SGDLS; CDR2 reads YYNGEE. Trimming removed 2 bases at V and 2 bases at J, with 17 bases between. The CDR3 has 16 amino acids. CDR3 coding DNA: TGTGCCAGCAGCGTTGGAGTGACAGCGGATACCTACGAGCAGTACTTC. Encoded protein: CASSVGVTADTYEQYF.

This sequence joins TRBV4-1 and TRBJ2-4; no clear D. The germline V gene has CDR1 MGHRA and CDR2 YSYEKL. CDR3 length equals 12 residues. Trimming left V 0 bases short and J 7 bases short, with 4 bases between. CDR3: CASSQDKNIQYF. The CDR3, as DNA: TGCGCCAGCAGCCAAGATAAGAACATTCAGTACTTC.

The genes are TRBV15 and TRBJ2-3, with TRBD2 matching over 10 bases. The germline gives CDR1 LNHNV, CDR2 YYDKDF (reference sequence). V gave up 3 bases and J gave up 7 bases; unmatched junction bases: 7. This CDR3 is built from 15 residues. CDR3 DNA sequence: TGTGCCACCAGCAGCTCTAGCGGGAGTTTACATACGCAGTATTTT. Translated: CATSSSSGSLHTQYF.

This clonotype was detected many times. This chain joins TRBV20-1 and TRBJ1-5; D is perhaps TRBD1 (5 bases). The CDR3 is 13 residues long. In germline, CDR1 is DFQATT, CDR2 SNEGSKA (reference sequence). V dropped 5 bases and J dropped 5 bases, with 13 bases sitting between them. CDR3 residues: CSALQERDQPQHF. The DNA of the CDR3 is TGCAGTGCTCTACAGGAGCGCGATCAGCCCCAGCATTTT.

The chain has TRBV29-1 and TRBJ2-3; D unclear. Trimming stripped 4 bases from V and 2 bases from J, with 16 bases between. Germline V CDR1 and CDR2: SQVTM, ANQGSEA. There are 15 residues in the CDR3. As DNA, the CDR3 is TGCAGCGTTGTTGTCCCGAGACACCACACAGATACGCAGTATTTT. Its translation is CSVVVPRHHTDTQYF.

This clonotype has ten or more counts. The rearrangement links TRBV12-3 or TRBV12-4 to TRBJ1-3; 7 nucleotides line up with TRBD1. The CDR3 has 17 amino acids. V shed 0 bases and J 0 bases; nucleotides not matched to a gene: 5. The CDR3 here is CASSLARGQSSGNTIYF. The CDR3 DNA sequence: TGTGCCAGCAGTTTAGCCAGGGGACAGAGCTCTGGAAACACCATATATTTT.